This T cell receptor beta chain was documented in a study of blood T cell repertoires in COVID-19. CDR1 and CDR2 (germline): ENHRY, SYGVKD. This CDR3 contains 12 residues. V lost 8 bases and J lost 11, with 18 bases in between. The table came from immunoSEQ multiplex PCR; TCRdb's copy has only in-frame clones and leaves some out. Of hundreds of thousands of clones listed, 84% are singletons. The TCR comes from a man aged 30-40 years with active or convalescent COVID-19. Material for sequencing was peripheral blood. This chain links TRBV10-3 with TRBJ1-1, with D possibly being TRBD1 (5 bases). The CDR3 protein is CAIGGGGSEAFF. In DNA form, the CDR3 reads TGTGCCATCGGGGGAGGAGGGAGCGAGGCTTTCTTT.